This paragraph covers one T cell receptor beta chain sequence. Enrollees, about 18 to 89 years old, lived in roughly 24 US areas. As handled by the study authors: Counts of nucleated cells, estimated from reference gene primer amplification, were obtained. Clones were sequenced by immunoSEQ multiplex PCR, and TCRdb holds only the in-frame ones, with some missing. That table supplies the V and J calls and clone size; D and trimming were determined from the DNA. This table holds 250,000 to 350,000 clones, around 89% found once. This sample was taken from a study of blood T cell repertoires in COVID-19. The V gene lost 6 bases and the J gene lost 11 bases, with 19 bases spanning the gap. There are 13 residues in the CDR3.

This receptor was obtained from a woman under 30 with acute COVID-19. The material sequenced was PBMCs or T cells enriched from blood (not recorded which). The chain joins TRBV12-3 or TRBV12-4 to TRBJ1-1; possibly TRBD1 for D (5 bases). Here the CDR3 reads CASSHSQGSRAFF. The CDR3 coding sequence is TGTGCCAGCAGCCACAGTCAGGGCTCGAGGGCTTTCTTT.